This T cell receptor beta chain was identified in a study of regulatory T cells in long-lasting Graves disease. Combining iRepertoire HTBI primers with Arm-PCR of CDR3 regions, the authors built TCR beta libraries. One entry per CDR3 protein, called by TCRdb with MiXCR from the multiplex PCR reads. The table shows around 400,000 distinct CDR3 sequences, with 15% to 18% occurring only once. As to time point: newly diagnosed GD, antithyroid drugs for less than 3 months. Extracted PBMC RNA gave rise to the TCR library. It was by American Thyroid Association guidelines that Graves' disease was diagnosed. V was trimmed by 6 bases and J by 5 bases, leaving 16 bases between them. The CDR3 consists of 14 residues.

This sequence was found in a female donor with Graves disease. Sequenced material: peripheral blood mononuclear cells (PBMCs), taken at new diagnosis, from a patient treated with antithyroid drugs. V gene TRBV12-3 or TRBV12-4 combines with J gene TRBJ1-1; tentatively, D is TRBD1 (6 bases). CDR3 nucleotide sequence: TGTGCCAGCAGGGTGAGTGGAGGGGGGACTGAAGCTTTCTTT. This encodes CASRVSGGGTEAFF.